A selection of T cell receptor beta chains follows, all from one sample in a study of T-cell reconstitution after alpha-beta-depleted transplantation in children. One entry per CDR3 protein results from TCRdb running MiXCR on the PCR reads. Here the sample spans a few hundred thousand distinct CDR3 sequences, around 20% being singletons. Sample: PBMCs from the stem cell graft donor, taken from the stem cell graft. The source is a human donor who donated a stem cell graft to a child with acute lymphoblastic leukemia. Each CDR3 is given with its conserved first and last residue. D genes are given only for firm matches. Clone size is not always given. Where it is, it says once, few, many or a class for expanded clones.

j_call v_call clone_size d_call cdr3_nt cdr3_aa
TRBJ2-7 TRBV29-1 few . TGCAGCGTTGAAGGGGGGTTGGTGGGCTACGAGCAGTACTTC CSVEGGLVGYEQYF
TRBJ1-2 TRBV12-3/TRBV12-4 . TRBD1 TGTGCCAGCAGCATTTATGACAGGGGGCACACCTATGGCTACACCTTC CASSIYDRGHTYGYTF
TRBJ1-6 TRBV6-5 . TRBD1 TGTGCCAGCAGTTACTCACCCGGGACAGGGGGCTCACCCCTCCACTTT CASSYSPGTGGSPLHF
TRBJ1-2 TRBV7-9 many TRBD1 TGTGCCAGCAGCTACGGACAGGGGAATGGCTACACCTTC CASSYGQGNGYTF
TRBJ2-7 TRBV12-3/TRBV12-4 many TRBD1 TGTGCCAGCAGTCCGCGGACAGGGTACTACGAGCAGTACTTC CASSPRTGYYEQYF
TRBJ1-6 TRBV29-1 few . TGCAGCGTTGACGACGGCTCTAATTCACCCCTCCACTTT CSVDDGSNSPLHF
TRBJ1-5 TRBV12-3/TRBV12-4 few . TGTGCCAGTTCGGGTGGGGGCAATCAGCCCCAGCATTTT CASSGGGNQPQHF
TRBJ2-5 TRBV5-1 few TRBD1 TGCGCCAGCAGCATCAGACAGGGGTACCAAGAGACCCAGTACTTC CASSIRQGYQETQYF
TRBJ2-1 TRBV5-1 few TRBD1 TGCGCCAGCAGCCCCGGGACAGGGGTCCGTTCCCATTCCAATGAGCAGTTCTTC CASSPGTGVRSHSNEQFF
TRBJ2-7 TRBV4-1 . . TGCGCCAGCAGCCAAGCCACGGAGGGTCCTCGAGAGCAGTACTTC CASSQATEGPREQYF
TRBJ1-1 TRBV7-9 few TRBD1 TGTGCCAGCAGCTTAGCAACAGGGGGGAGCACTGAAGCTTTCTTT CASSLATGGSTEAFF
TRBJ2-1 TRBV5-1 . . TGCGCCAGCAGCTTCCTGGCAGGGGGGGATGAGCAGTTCTTC CASSFLAGGDEQFF
TRBJ2-7 TRBV5-1 few TRBD2 TGCGCCAGCAGCTTGCTCGGGAGGTACGAGCAGTACTTC CASSLLGRYEQYF
TRBJ1-4 TRBV27 . . TGTGCCAGCAGTTTATCCCCAGGGTTGGAAGCTAATGAAAAACTGTTTTTT CASSLSPGLEANEKLFF
TRBJ1-1 TRBV27 . . TGTGCCAGCAGTTTATCTTCTCTAGGGAGCACTGAAGCTTTCTTT CASSLSSLGSTEAFF
TRBJ2-3 TRBV29-1 few . TGCAGCGCCAAGAAGGGGGGAACTAGCACAGATACGCAGTATTTT CSAKKGGTSTDTQYF
TRBJ1-4 TRBV19 . . TGTGCCAGTAGTATCGGGTCGCCCGCCCTGAAACTGTTTTTT CASSIGSPALKLFF
TRBJ1-4 TRBV20-1 few . TGCAGTGCTAGAAATGAGTCGCAGGGAGGTGAAAAACTGTTTTTT CSARNESQGGEKLFF
TRBJ2-7 TRBV5-6 . TRBD1 TGTGCCAGCAGCGAAACAGGGGTCGAGCAGTACTTC CASSETGVEQYF
TRBJ1-2 TRBV19 . TRBD1 TGTGCCAGTAGCGCCTGGGTCGGGACAGGGGCTTTGACTGGCTACACCTTC CASSAWVGTGALTGYTF
TRBJ1-4 TRBV4-1 . . TGCGCCAGCAGCCAAGTTGAACGACAGGATAATGAAAAACTGTTTTTT CASSQVERQDNEKLFF
TRBJ2-7 TRBV5-1 few TRBD2 TGCGCCAGCAGCGGGTTAGCGGGAGGGTCGGACTACGAGCAGTACTTC CASSGLAGGSDYEQYF
TRBJ2-5 TRBV7-7 few TRBD2 TGTGCCAGCAGCTTGGTAGCGGGAGGAGAAGAGACCCAGTACTTC CASSLVAGGEETQYF
TRBJ2-7 TRBV10-3 . TRBD1 TGTGCCATCCGAAACTCCGACAGGGGGCTTTTCTCGCACGAGCAGTACTTC CAIRNSDRGLFSHEQYF
TRBJ2-2 TRBV12-3/TRBV12-4 . TRBD2 TGTGCCAGCAGTTCCTGGACTAGCGGGTCGAACACCGGGGAGCTGTTTTTT CASSSWTSGSNTGELFF
TRBJ2-3 TRBV7-3 . TRBD2 TGTGCCAGCAGCTTAGGGTCCCCGACTAGCGGGGGCCTTGTGGATACGCAGTATTTT CASSLGSPTSGGLVDTQYF
TRBJ2-3 TRBV20-1 few . TGCAGTGCTATTATTGGACGGACTAGCACAGATACGCAGTATTTT CSAIIGRTSTDTQYF
TRBJ2-2 TRBV15 many TRBD2 TGTGCCACCAGCAGGAAGCGGGAGGGAACCGGGGAGCTGTTTTTT CATSRKREGTGELFF
TRBJ2-5 TRBV7-9 few . TGTGCCAGCAGCTCGTGGCCAGGGAGGTGGCCTCGGGAGACCCAGTACTTC CASSSWPGRWPRETQYF
TRBJ2-1 TRBV20-1 . . TGCAGTGCCGTCTATACAGGCTACAATGAGCAGTTCTTC CSAVYTGYNEQFF
TRBJ2-4 TRBV29-1 . . TGCAGCGTTGAGGGCTACGAGGACATTCAGTACTTC CSVEGYEDIQYF
TRBJ2-1 TRBV27 many TRBD2 TGTGCCAGCAGTCCCCGTATAGGAGCGGGGTTCTATGAGCAGTTCTTC CASSPRIGAGFYEQFF
TRBJ1-1 TRBV5-1 many . TGCGCCAGCAGCTTGGGCTATGCTGATGGGACTGAAGCTTTCTTT CASSLGYADGTEAFF
TRBJ2-7 TRBV27 few . TGTGCCAGCGGGCTACTAGTCGAGCAGTACTTC CASGLLVEQYF
TRBJ2-7 TRBV5-1 . . TGCGCCAGCAGCGCCCAGAGTTCCTACGAGCAGTACTTC CASSAQSSYEQYF
TRBJ2-7 TRBV27 few TRBD1 TGTGCCAGTCGCCGTCGTAAGACAGGGGATCTAAACGAGCAGTACTTC CASRRRKTGDLNEQYF
TRBJ2-1 TRBV14 many TRBD2 TGTGCCAGCAGAGCGGGAACGAGAAGCAAGCGCAATGAGCAGTTCTTC CASRAGTRSKRNEQFF
TRBJ2-1 TRBV20-1 . TRBD2 TGCAGTGCCAGCACGGCGGGAGTTTCCTACAATGAGCAGTTCTTC CSASTAGVSYNEQFF
TRBJ2-5 TRBV6-5 . TRBD2 TGTGCCAGCAGTTACGAGGCGGGAGGCGGGGAGACCCAGTACTTC CASSYEAGGGETQYF
TRBJ2-6 TRBV12-3/TRBV12-4 . . TGTGCCACCGTCATGGGGCCCTCTGGGGCCAACGTCCTGACTTTC CATVMGPSGANVLTF
TRBJ2-7 TRBV7-9 few TRBD1 TGTGCCAGCAGCTTTCCCCGGGACAGGGAAGACTCCGAGCAGTACTTC CASSFPRDREDSEQYF
TRBJ2-7 TRBV30 few . TGTGCCTGGAGTGGGACCTACGAGCAGTACTTC CAWSGTYEQYF
TRBJ1-2 TRBV20-1 . TRBD1 TGCAGTGCTAGAGCGGGCCTAGGTGCGGACAGGGATGGCTACACCTTC CSARAGLGADRDGYTF
TRBJ2-1 TRBV4-2 . TRBD2 TGTGCCAGCAGCCAAGAATTTAGGACGGGAGGAAGCAATGAGCAGTTCTTC CASSQEFRTGGSNEQFF
TRBJ2-6 TRBV27 few TRBD1 TGTGCCAGCAGTGAAACGGACAGGCTCCACGTCCTGACTTTC CASSETDRLHVLTF
TRBJ2-7 TRBV10-3 few TRBD1 TGTGCCATCAGTGAACAGGACAGGGGAACCTACGAGCAGTACTTC CAISEQDRGTYEQYF
TRBJ1-2 TRBV29-1 . TRBD1 TGCAGCGTTATCGACAGGGCGGACTTCTATGGCTACACCTTC CSVIDRADFYGYTF
TRBJ2-1 TRBV12-3/TRBV12-4 few TRBD2 TGTGCCAGCAGTTTAGGGACTAGGGCCAATGAGCAGTTCTTC CASSLGTRANEQFF